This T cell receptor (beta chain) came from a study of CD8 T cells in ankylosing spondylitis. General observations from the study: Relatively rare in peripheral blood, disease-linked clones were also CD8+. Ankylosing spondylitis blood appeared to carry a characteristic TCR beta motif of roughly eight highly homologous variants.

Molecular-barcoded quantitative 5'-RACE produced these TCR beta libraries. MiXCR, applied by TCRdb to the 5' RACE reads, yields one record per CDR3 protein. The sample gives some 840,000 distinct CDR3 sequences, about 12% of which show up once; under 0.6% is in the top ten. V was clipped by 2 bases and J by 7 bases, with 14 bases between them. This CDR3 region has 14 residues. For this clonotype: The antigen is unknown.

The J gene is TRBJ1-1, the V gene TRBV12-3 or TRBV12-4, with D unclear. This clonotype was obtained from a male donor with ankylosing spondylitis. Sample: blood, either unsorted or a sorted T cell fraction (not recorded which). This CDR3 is CASSLYGDLVEAFF. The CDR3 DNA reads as TGTGCCAGCAGTTTATATGGGGATTTGGTTGAAGCTTTCTTT.